This T cell receptor (beta chain) was captured by sequencing in a study of naive and memory T cell subsets. General study points: Activation and differentiation may alter RNA-based TCR counts.

This clonotype showed up many times. The target antigen is unknown. After the first PCR, alpha and beta chain libraries were processed separately. CMV status came from CD4+ T cell IFNgamma after overnight CMV lysate stimulation of fresh PBMCs. Cells stained for CD3, CD4, CD8, CD45RA, CD27 and viability were sorted into four CD45RA/CD27 subsets. Two oligonucleotides, mixed equimolar, formed the beta constant-region primer covering TRBC1 and TRBC2. MiXCR was run by TCRdb on the UMI-ligation and nested PCR reads, yielding one entry per CDR3 protein. Of 100,000 or so distinct CDR3 sequences listed, 7% are singletons. The sample was central memory CD4+ T cells from blood. This clonotype was obtained from a human donor in good health.

DNA for the CDR3: TGCAGTGCTAGCGGACAGGGTGCTAATTCACCCCTCCACTTT. This codes for CSASGQGANSPLHF. The chain carries TRBV20-1 and TRBJ1-6; 8 nucleotides match TRBD1. Germline CDR1 DFQATT, CDR2 SNEGSKA (reference sequence). The V segment lost 3 bases and the J segment 6 bases; nucleotides outside the gene matches: 4. This CDR3 region has 14 residues.